This T cell receptor beta chain was obtained from a study of blood T cell repertoires in COVID-19. Authors' processing steps: Estimation of nucleated cell counts was performed using reference gene primer amplification. Here immunoSEQ multiplex PCR was the method, and the copy in TCRdb shows in-frame clones only, minus some. V and J calls and clone size follow that table, whereas D and trimming were derived from the DNA. The sample lists roughly 280,000 clones, roughly nine tenths occurring once. The CDR3 length is 15 residues. Trimming cost V 5 bases and J 5 bases, with 13 bases left between them. Germline V gene data show CDR1 as LNHDA and CDR2 as SQIVND (reference sequence).

The chain uses TRBV19 and TRBJ1-6, with a tentative D call TRBD1 (5 bases). The sequencing sample was made of peripheral blood. This clonotype originated in a man aged 50 to 60 with acute or convalescent COVID-19. For the CDR3, the DNA is TGTGCCAGTAGTCCCCAGACAGATGATAATTCACCCCTCCACTTT. It is translated as CASSPQTDDNSPLHF.